Listed here is a single T cell receptor (beta chain). What this receptor recognizes is not known. Reading the germline V gene (reference sequence) gives CDR1 LGHDT and CDR2 YNNKEL. Spanning cysteine to phenylalanine, the CDR3 consists of 14 amino acids. No DNA appears here. The data were taken from a study of monozygotic twins with inflammatory bowel disease (dated by TCRdb to between 2018 and 2021). As for the study more broadly: A total of roughly 28 monozygotic twin pairs were included in the full study, comprising nine German pairs (four IBD-concordant, five IBD-discordant) and 19 IBD-discordant Danish pairs. Disease-associated traits were sought mainly through comparisons between IBD patients and their genetically identical healthy co-twins within discordant pairs. Each individual had, on average, about 151 000 unique TCRalpha sequences and 181 000 unique TCRbeta sequences available for analysis. What the study reported, not specific to this receptor: Because patients received different immunosuppressive treatments, the repertoires may have picked up extra background noise and variability between individuals. Measured by the inverse Simpson index, TCRbeta repertoire diversity was lower in IBD patients than in their healthy co-twins. Distinction between different T cell subtypes could not be achieved in the analysis. Compared with healthy twins, IBD patients shared fewer clonotypes with other individuals, and the difference was most pronounced in patients with signs of disease activity. Repertoire similarity did not differ between concordant and discordant twins, possibly due to limited statistical power. The results gave no support for a single strong signal or clonotype linked to IBD.

From each donor, a roughly 2.3 ml peripheral blood sample was collected into PAXgene tubes and stored at -80 degrees C. Without T cell sorting, total RNA was isolated from whole blood using the PAXgene blood miRNA kit on an automated QIAcube. Deep TCRalpha and TCRbeta repertoire profiling with unique molecular barcoding was performed on peripheral blood of monozygotic twin pairs concordant or discordant for inflammatory bowel disease. Smoking habits were recorded for all twin pairs, and individuals were classified as current, former or never smokers. The receptor library was made with 5' RACE. Each TCR library was prepared from around 3,200 ng of total RNA. For each sample, cDNA was synthesized in eight separate reactions using SMARTScribe reverse transcriptase. During cDNA synthesis, template switching introduced unique molecular identifiers that contained a 6-nucleotide sample barcode. TCRalpha and TCRbeta cDNA was amplified in two nested PCRs of about 17 and 10 cycles, and bead purification was carried out after each PCR. Before amplification, the cDNA was treated with uracil DNA-glycosylase and purified using the QIAquick PCR purification kit. The second PCR added Illumina TruSeq-compatible adapters along with sample-specific barcodes. Library quality and concentration were checked on TapeStation and Qubit, and libraries were pooled at approximately 4.7 ng each. Pooled libraries were sequenced on an Illumina HiSeq2500 single-index Rapid Run with 2 x 100 bp reads and custom sequencing primers. As for the authors' bioinformatics: MiGEC version 1.2.6 was used for UMI-based consensus assembly, which corrected PCR and sequencing errors. V(D)J alignment, clonotype assembly and CDR3 extraction were performed with MiXCR version 2.1.1. To normalise gene usage, clonotype sharing and MAIT/NKT TCR abundance, the analysis used the top 1000, 10 000 and 20 000 clonotypes per sample. Diversity was computed as the inverse Simpson index with the vegan R package after downsampling to 27 000 UMIs. Paired Mann-Whitney U tests on discordant twin pairs were used, with Benjamini-Hochberg multiple-testing correction. Once TCRdb had reprocessed the reads, it stored one entry per CDR3 protein sequence and supplied no DNA. The V and J calls were determined by TCRdb, not by the authors. The table for this sample records roughly 100,000 distinct CDR3 sequences. The ten biggest clones cover approximately 2% of the sample.

The sample was blood. The chain joins TRBV3-1 to TRBJ2-7; the TRBD2 assignment by TCRdb is unverifiable without DNA. The clonotype originates from a human donor with ulcerative colitis or Crohn's disease, or a healthy co-twin of an affected twin (not recorded which). The CDR3 has the sequence CASSAGLAAYEQYF.